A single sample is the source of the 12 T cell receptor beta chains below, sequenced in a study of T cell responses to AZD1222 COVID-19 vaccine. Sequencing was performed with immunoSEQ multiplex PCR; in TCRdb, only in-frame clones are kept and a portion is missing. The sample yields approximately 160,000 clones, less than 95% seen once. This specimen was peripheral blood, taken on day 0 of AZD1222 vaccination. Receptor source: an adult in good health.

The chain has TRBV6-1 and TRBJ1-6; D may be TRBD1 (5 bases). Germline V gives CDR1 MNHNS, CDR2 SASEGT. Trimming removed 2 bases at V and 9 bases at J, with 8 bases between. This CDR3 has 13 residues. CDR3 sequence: CASSEIGGSPLHF. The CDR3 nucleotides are TGTGCCAGCAGTGAAATTGGGGGTTCACCCCTCCACTTT.

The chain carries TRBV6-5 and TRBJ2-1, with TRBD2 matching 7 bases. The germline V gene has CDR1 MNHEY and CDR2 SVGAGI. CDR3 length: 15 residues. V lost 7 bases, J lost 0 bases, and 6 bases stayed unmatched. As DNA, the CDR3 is TGTGCCAGCACCGGGGGGTCAAGCTCCTACAATGAGCAGTTCTTC. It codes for CASTGGSSSYNEQFF.

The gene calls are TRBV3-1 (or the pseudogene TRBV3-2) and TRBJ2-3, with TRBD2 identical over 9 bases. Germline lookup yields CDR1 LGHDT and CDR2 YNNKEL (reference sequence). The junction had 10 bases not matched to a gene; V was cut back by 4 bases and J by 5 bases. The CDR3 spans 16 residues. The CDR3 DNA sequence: TGTGCCAGCAGCCGGTGGCGCGGGGGGGGCCTAGATACGCAGTATTTT. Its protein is CASSRWRGGGLDTQYF.

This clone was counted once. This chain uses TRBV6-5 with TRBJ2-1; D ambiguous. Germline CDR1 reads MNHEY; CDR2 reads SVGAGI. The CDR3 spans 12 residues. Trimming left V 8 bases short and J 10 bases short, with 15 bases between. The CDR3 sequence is CASGPVLREQFF. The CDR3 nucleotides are TGTGCCAGCGGCCCAGTGCTGCGCGAGCAGTTCTTC.

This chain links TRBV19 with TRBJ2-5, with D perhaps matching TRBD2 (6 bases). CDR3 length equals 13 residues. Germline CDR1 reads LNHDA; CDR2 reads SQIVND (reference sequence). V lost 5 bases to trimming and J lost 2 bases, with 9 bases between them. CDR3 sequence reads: CASSFRGQETQYF. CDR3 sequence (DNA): TGTGCCAGTAGTTTTCGGGGGCAAGAGACCCAGTACTTC.

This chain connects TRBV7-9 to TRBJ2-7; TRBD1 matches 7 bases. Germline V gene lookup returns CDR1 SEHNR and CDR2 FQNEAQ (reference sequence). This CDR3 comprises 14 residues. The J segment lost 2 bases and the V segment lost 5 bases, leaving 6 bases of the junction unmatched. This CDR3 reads CASSPPGQPYEQYF. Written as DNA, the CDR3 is TGTGCCAGCAGCCCGCCGGGACAGCCCTACGAGCAGTACTTC.

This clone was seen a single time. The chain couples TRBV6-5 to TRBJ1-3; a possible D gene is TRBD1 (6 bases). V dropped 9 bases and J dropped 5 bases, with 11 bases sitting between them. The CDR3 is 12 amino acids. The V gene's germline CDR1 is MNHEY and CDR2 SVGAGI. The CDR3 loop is CASEGERNTIYF. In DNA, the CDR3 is TGTGCCAGTGAGGGGGAGAGAAACACCATATATTTT.

The CDR3: CAISGRDRASGELFF. CDR3 sequence (DNA): TGTGCCATCAGTGGCCGGGACAGGGCTTCCGGGGAGCTGTTTTTT. The chain recombines TRBV10-3 with TRBJ2-2, with 9 bases matching TRBD1. The germline CDR1 and CDR2 sequences are ENHRY and SYGVKD. V lost 4 bases to trimming and J lost 6 bases; unmatched junction nucleotides: 6. The CDR3 loop spans 15 amino acids.

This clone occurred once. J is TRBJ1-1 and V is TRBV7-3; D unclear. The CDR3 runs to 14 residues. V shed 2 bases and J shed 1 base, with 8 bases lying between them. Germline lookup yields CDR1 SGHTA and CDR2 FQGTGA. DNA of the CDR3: TGTGCCAGCAGCTTATTTTCCGGGAACACTGAAGCTTTCTTT. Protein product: CASSLFSGNTEAFF.

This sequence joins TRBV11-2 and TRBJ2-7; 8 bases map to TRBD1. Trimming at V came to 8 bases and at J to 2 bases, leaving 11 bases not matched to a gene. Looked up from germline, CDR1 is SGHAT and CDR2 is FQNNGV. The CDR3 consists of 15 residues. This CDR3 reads CASPYHGTGPYEQYF. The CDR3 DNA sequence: TGTGCCAGCCCCTACCACGGGACAGGACCCTACGAGCAGTACTTC.

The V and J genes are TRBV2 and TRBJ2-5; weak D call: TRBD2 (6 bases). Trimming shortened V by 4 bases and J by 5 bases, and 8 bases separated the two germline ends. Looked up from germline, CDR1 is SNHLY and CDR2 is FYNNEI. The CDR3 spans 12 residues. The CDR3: CASSVLAETQYF. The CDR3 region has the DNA TGTGCCAGCAGTGTTCTAGCGGAGACCCAGTACTTC.

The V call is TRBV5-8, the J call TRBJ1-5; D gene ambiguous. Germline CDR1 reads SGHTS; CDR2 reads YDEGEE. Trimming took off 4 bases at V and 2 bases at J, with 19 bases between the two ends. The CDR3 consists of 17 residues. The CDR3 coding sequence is TGTGCCAGCAGCCATAGAAAGACCGCCGTCGGCAATCAGCCCCAGCATTTT. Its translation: CASSHRKTAVGNQPQHF.